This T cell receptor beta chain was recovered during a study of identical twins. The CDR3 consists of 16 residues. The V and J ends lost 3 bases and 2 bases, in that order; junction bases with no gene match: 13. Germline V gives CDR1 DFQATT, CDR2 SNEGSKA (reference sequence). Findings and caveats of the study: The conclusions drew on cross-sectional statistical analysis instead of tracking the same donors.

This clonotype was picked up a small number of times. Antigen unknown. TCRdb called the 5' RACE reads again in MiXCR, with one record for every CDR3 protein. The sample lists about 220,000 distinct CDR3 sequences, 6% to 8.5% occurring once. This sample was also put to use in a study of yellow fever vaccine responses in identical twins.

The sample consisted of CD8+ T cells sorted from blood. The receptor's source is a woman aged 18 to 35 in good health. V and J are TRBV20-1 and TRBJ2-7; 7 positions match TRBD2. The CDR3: CSASNPLAAGPYEQYF. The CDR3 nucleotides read TGCAGTGCTAGCAACCCCCTAGCGGCAGGACCCTACGAGCAGTACTTC.